Listed below are T cell receptor beta chains from one sample, sequenced in a study of identical twins. TCRdb re-called the 5' RACE reads through MiXCR, storing one row per CDR3 protein. The sample has some 690,000 distinct CDR3 sequences, less than 25% seen once. The sample was also reused in another study, on T cells expressing NK-cell markers.

The sample taken for sequencing was PBMCs. These receptors were obtained from a woman younger than 35 in good health. Both conserved end residues are part of each CDR3. The D gene is left open where the match is weak. Expanded clones get a size class; other rows say once, few or many, or leave the size out.

clone_size,d_call,j_call,v_call,cdr3_nt,cdr3_aa
-,-,TRBJ2-1,TRBV20-1,TGCTGTGCTAGTAAGGTTAACCTCGGGAATTACAATGAGCAGTTCTTC,CCASKVNLGNYNEQFF
-,-,TRBJ2-5,TRBV12-3/TRBV12-4,TGTGCCAGCACTCCCTTTTGGGGCAGCGATGAGAAGACCCAGTACTTC,CASTPFWGSDEKTQYF
-,-,TRBJ2-2,TRBV20-1,TGCAGTGCTAGAGATCCCCTCCCCGGGGAGCTGTTTTTT,CSARDPLPGELFF
few,TRBD1,TRBJ1-1,TRBV20-1,TGCAGTGCTAGAAGTTACAGGGGGTACCAGCAAAACACTGAAGCTTTCTTT,CSARSYRGYQQNTEAFF
few,-,TRBJ2-7,TRBV6-1,TGTGCCGCCTTTTCGCAGGAAACTTACGAGCAGTACTTC,CAAFSQETYEQYF
-,-,TRBJ2-5,TRBV9,TGTGCCAGCAGCTCCTCAGGGGCGTCGGAGACCCAGTACTTC,CASSSSGASETQYF
-,TRBD2,TRBJ2-7,TRBV20-1,TGCAGTGCTTGGACGGGAGGCGAGCAGTACTTC,CSAWTGGEQYF
-,-,TRBJ2-3,TRBV11-2,TGTGCCAGCAGCTCTCCCCCTAGGGGAAGCGCCCCGGGAGCTGGAACAGATACGCAGTATTTT,CASSSPPRGSAPGAGTDTQYF
once,-,TRBJ1-1,TRBV24-1,TGTGCCACCAGTGATTCTAGGGGACCTAACACTGAAGCTTTCTTT,CATSDSRGPNTEAFF
-,-,TRBJ2-7,TRBV5-1,TGCGCCAGCAGTCGAGTCCCGAGCTCCTACGAGCAGTACTTC,CASSRVPSSYEQYF
few,-,TRBJ2-3,TRBV20-1,TGCAGTGCTAGACCCATAGCGGAACTCACAGATACGCAGTATTTT,CSARPIAELTDTQYF